These 10 T cell receptor beta chains came from one sample sequenced in a study of blood T cell repertoires in COVID-19. TCRdb's copy holds only in-frame clones and misses some; the assay was immunoSEQ multiplex PCR. Of about 240,000 clones in the sample, about 80% were seen once. Sequencing used peripheral blood. These receptors all come from an elderly woman with acute or convalescent COVID-19.

The chain has TRBV6-5 and TRBJ1-2; 8 bases are a match to TRBD1. The CDR3 consists of 14 residues. V lost 2 bases, J lost 8 bases, and 7 bases stayed unmatched. Germline CDR1 and CDR2: MNHEY and SVGAGI. As DNA, the CDR3 is TGTGCCAGCAGTTACAATCAGGGGGCGGGAGGCTACACCTTC. This translates into CASSYNQGAGGYTF.

This rearrangement joins TRBV9 to TRBJ1-6, with D unresolved. The length of the CDR3 is 14 residues. Germline V gene sequence: CDR1 SGDLS, CDR2 YYNGEE. Trimming removed 6 bases at V and 6 bases at J, with 13 bases between. The CDR3 sequence is CASTEVFPNSPLHF. The CDR3 DNA sequence: TGTGCCAGCACGGAGGTTTTTCCTAATTCACCCCTCCACTTT. The whole variable domain, filled in from reference TRBV9 and TRBJ1-6, reads DSGVTQTPKHLITATGQRVTLRCSPRSGDLSVYWYQQSLDQGLQFLIQYYNGEERAKGNILERFSAQQFPDLHSELNLSSLELGDSALYFCASTEVFPNSPLHFGNGTRLTVT.

The rearrangement links TRBV9 to TRBJ2-7; 7 positions match TRBD1. Germline V gene lookup returns CDR1 SGDLS and CDR2 YYNGEE. The CDR3 is made up of 18 amino acids. J was trimmed by 0 bases and V by 6 bases; bases with no gene match: 18. In DNA, the CDR3 is TGTGCCAGCAACCCTCCAATCGGGACAGCTCCCTTCTCCTACGAGCAGTACTTC. Its protein is CASNPPIGTAPFSYEQYF. Supplemented by reference TRBV9 and TRBJ2-7, the full variable domain reads DSGVTQTPKHLITATGQRVTLRCSPRSGDLSVYWYQQSLDQGLQFLIQYYNGEERAKGNILERFSAQQFPDLHSELNLSSLELGDSALYFCASNPPIGTAPFSYEQYFGPGTRLTVT.

V and J are TRBV7-3 and TRBJ2-1; a weak D match, TRBD1 (5 bases). V gave up 8 bases and J gave up 4 bases, with 9 bases separating them. Germline-derived CDR1 and CDR2 are SGHTA and FQGTGA. CDR3 length: 12 residues. In DNA, the CDR3 is TGTGCCAGCGGAGACAGTTACAATGAGCAGTTCTTC. Its protein is CASGDSYNEQFF. The entire variable domain, with the rest obtained from reference TRBV7-3 and TRBJ2-1, is as follows: GAGVSQTPSNKVTEKGKYVELRCDPISGHTALYWYRQSLGQGPEFLIYFQGTGAADDSGLPNDRFFAVRPEGSVSTLKIQRTERGDSAVYLCASGDSYNEQFFGPGTRLTVL.

The chain recombines TRBV5-6 with TRBJ2-1; a possible D gene is TRBD1 (6 bases). V was cut by 4 bases and J by 9 bases, with 20 bases left in between. This CDR3 is built from 15 residues. Germline V lookup: CDR1 SGHDT, CDR2 YYEEEE. The CDR3 sequence is CASSPSRGKLGEQFF. The CDR3, as DNA: TGTGCCAGCAGCCCCTCGAGGGGGAAGTTGGGTGAGCAGTTCTTC.

The count of this clone is one. This chain joins TRBV18 and TRBJ2-5; 7 bases fit TRBD2. This CDR3 comprises 13 residues. The trim removed 6 bases at V and 1 base at J, leaving 2 bases unmatched. The germline CDR1 and CDR2 sequences are KGHSH and LQKENI. The chain's CDR3 is CASSRGGQETQYF. CDR3 bases: TGTGCCAGCTCGCGCGGGGGCCAAGAGACCCAGTACTTC. The full variable domain, with the rest looked up from reference TRBV18 and TRBJ2-5, is NAGVMQNPRHLVRRRGQEARLRCSPMKGHSHVYWYRQLPEEGLKFMVYLQKENIIDESGMPKERFSAEFPKEGPSILRIQQVVRGDSAAYFCASSRGGQETQYFGPGTRLLVL.

The genes are TRBV27 and TRBJ2-1; 8 nucleotides match TRBD2. The trim removed 6 bases at V and 0 bases at J, leaving 4 bases unmatched. The V gene's germline CDR1 is MNHEY and CDR2 SMNVEV (reference sequence). The length of the CDR3 is 15 residues. The CDR3 nucleotides read TGTGCCAGCAGCCAAGCGGGGGCCTCCTACAATGAGCAGTTCTTC. Translation gives CASSQAGASYNEQFF.

This chain connects TRBV7-2 to TRBJ2-1; 8 bases align to TRBD2. The CDR3 sequence is 14 residues long. Germline CDR1 is SGHTA and CDR2 is FQGNSA. Trimming at V came to 5 bases and at J to 10 bases, leaving 10 bases not matched to a gene. The CDR3 coding sequence is TGTGCCAGCAGCCTACAATCCGGGGGGGCCGAGCAGTTCTTC. This translates into CASSLQSGGAEQFF.

The chain is built from TRBV5-1 and TRBJ1-5; 7 bases fit TRBD1. CDR3 length equals 15 residues. The ends lost 4 bases at V and 8 bases at J; junction bases unmatched: 12. Germline V CDR1 and CDR2: SGHRS, YFSETQ. CDR3 coding DNA: TGCGCCAGCAGCCCCGCGGCGGGAGGGGGCGAGCCCCAGCATTTT. Translated: CASSPAAGGGEPQHF.

The chain recombines TRBV11-3 with TRBJ1-1; D uncertain. The CDR3 sequence is 13 residues long. V dropped 2 bases and J dropped 1 base, with 5 bases sitting between them. The germline CDR1 and CDR2 sequences are SGHNT and YENEEA. The CDR3 DNA reads TGTGCCAGCAGCTTATTTCAGAACACTGAAGCTTTCTTT. Protein product: CASSLFQNTEAFF.